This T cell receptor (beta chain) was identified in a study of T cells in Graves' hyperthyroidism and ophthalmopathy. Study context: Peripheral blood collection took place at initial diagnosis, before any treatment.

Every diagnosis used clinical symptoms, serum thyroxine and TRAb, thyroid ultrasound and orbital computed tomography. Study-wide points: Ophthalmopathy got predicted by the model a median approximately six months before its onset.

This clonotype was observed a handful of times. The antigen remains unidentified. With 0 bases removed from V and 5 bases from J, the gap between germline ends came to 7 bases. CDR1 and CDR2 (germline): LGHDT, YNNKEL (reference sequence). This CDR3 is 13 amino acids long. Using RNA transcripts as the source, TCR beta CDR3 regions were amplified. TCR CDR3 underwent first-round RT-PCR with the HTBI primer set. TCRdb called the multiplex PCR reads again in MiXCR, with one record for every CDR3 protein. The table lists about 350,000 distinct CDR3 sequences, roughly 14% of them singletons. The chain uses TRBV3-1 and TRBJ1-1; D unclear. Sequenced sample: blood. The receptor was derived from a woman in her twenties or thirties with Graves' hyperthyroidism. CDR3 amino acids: CASSQEWRTEAFF. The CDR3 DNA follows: TGTGCCAGCAGCCAAGAATGGAGAACTGAAGCTTTCTTT.